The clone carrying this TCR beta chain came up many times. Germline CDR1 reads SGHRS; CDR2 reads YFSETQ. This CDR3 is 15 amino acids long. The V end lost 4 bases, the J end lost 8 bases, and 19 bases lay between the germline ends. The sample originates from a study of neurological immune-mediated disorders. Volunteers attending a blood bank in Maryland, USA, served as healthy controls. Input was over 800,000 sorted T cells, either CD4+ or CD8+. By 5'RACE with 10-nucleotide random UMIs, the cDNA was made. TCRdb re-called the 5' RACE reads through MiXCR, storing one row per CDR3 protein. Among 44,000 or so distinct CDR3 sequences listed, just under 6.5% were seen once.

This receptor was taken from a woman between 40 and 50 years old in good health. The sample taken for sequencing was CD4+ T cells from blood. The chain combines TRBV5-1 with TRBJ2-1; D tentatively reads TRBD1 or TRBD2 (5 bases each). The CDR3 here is CASSRGTAKNDEQFF. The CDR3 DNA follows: TGCGCCAGCAGCCGTGGGACCGCCAAAAACGATGAGCAGTTCTTC.